This T cell receptor (beta chain) was sequenced during a study of blood T cell repertoires in COVID-19. Study-level information: Both acute and convalescent COVID-19 samples were obtained from the United States, Italy and Spain. Nucleic acid was either cDNA or gDNA, and it came from T cells, B-cell-depleted T cells, or PBMCs.

V lost 0 bases and J lost 4, with 14 bases in between. Per the germline V gene, CDR1 is SGDLS and CDR2 is YYNGEE. The CDR3 covers 16 residues. TCRdb keeps only in-frame clones here, not all; method: immunoSEQ multiplex PCR. This sample has 410,000 or so clones, with 80% to 90% found just once. The sequenced material came from peripheral blood. The J gene is TRBJ1-3, the V gene TRBV9; D gene uncertain. The receptor was derived from a young woman with active or convalescent COVID-19. The CDR3: CASSVAFPGSGNTIYF. CDR3 bases: TGTGCCAGCAGCGTAGCTTTTCCGGGGTCGGGAAACACCATATATTTT.